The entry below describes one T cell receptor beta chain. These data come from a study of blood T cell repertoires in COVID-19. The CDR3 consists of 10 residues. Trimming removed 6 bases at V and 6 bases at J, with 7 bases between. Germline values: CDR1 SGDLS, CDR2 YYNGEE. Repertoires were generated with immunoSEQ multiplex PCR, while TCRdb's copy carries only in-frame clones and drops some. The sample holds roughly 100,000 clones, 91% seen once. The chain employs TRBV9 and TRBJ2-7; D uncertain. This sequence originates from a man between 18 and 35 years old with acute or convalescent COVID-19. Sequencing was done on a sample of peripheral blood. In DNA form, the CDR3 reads TGTGCCAGCAATGAGCGCGAGCAGTACTTC. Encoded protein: CASNEREQYF.